The TCR beta chain under discussion was sequenced for a study of OX40 agonist ivuxolimab in advanced cancers. Study overall: Patients received intravenous ivuxolimab every 2 weeks at 0.01 to 10 mg/kg.

Trimming removed 2 bases at V and 2 bases at J, with 15 bases between. Germline CDR1 MNHEY, CDR2 SMNVEV (reference sequence). There are 16 residues in the CDR3. Using immunoSEQ multiplex PCR, the repertoire was profiled, and TCRdb retains in-frame clones only, with some absent. The sample contains around 24,000 clones, around 84% of which appear only once. Systemic immunosuppression or autoimmune disease history was grounds to exclude patients. At cycle 4 day 1, cycle 7 day 1, and baseline, blood was sampled. The TCR was taken from an adult with an advanced solid tumor such as melanoma, head and neck, liver or kidney cancer. This chain connects TRBV27 to TRBJ2-5; tentative D call: TRBD1 (6 bases). The source was CD4+ or CD8+ T cells sorted from blood, collected in a trial of the OX40 agonist ivuxolimab. CDR3 nucleotide sequence: TGTGCCAGCAGTTTAAATTTAGCAGGGGTACAAGAGACCCAGTACTTC. This gives the protein CASSLNLAGVQETQYF.